The rows below give T cell receptor beta chains drawn from one sample of a study of blood T cell repertoires in COVID-19. Generated by immunoSEQ multiplex PCR, the TCRdb table keeps only in-frame clones and is missing some. The sample carries some 200,000 clones, roughly four fifths recorded once. Sequencing input: peripheral blood. The receptors come from a woman aged 25 to 39 who had recovered from COVID-19. Each CDR3 is given with its conserved first and last residue. The D gene is left open where the match is weak. Not every row has a clone size; where given, it reads once, few, many or a size class.

j_gene,abundance,d_gene,v_gene,CDR3nt,CDR3aa
TRBJ2-7,.,TRBD2,TRBV7-9,TGTGCCAGCGGAGCGGGAGCCCACGAGCAGTACTTC,CASGAGAHEQYF
TRBJ2-1,few,.,TRBV27,TGTGCCAGCAGTTTAGCAGGGTACAATGAGCAGTTCTTC,CASSLAGYNEQFF
TRBJ1-1,.,.,TRBV11-2,TGTGCCAGCAGCTGGGGCCTAGGGGGTGAAGCTTTCTTT,CASSWGLGGEAFF
TRBJ2-7,.,TRBD2,TRBV10-3,TGTGCCATCAGTGCGACTAGCGGGGGTTACGAGCAGTACTTC,CAISATSGGYEQYF
TRBJ1-3,.,.,TRBV30,TGTGCCTGGAGTGTTGGGGGGAGGGAGTACACCATATATTTT,CAWSVGGREYTIYF
TRBJ2-4,.,.,TRBV6-5,TGTGCCAGCAGTTACTCCATTTTAGCCAAAAACATTCAGTACTTC,CASSYSILAKNIQYF
TRBJ2-7,once,TRBD1,TRBV9,TGTGCCAGCAGCGTAGAGAAGGGAGGGACAGGGGCCTGGGACGAGCAGTACTTC,CASSVEKGGTGAWDEQYF
TRBJ1-5,.,TRBD1,TRBV28,TGTGCCAGCAGTTCCCTTTTAACAGGGGGCAATCAGCCCCAGCATTTT,CASSSLLTGGNQPQHF
TRBJ2-7,.,.,TRBV23-1,TGCGCCAGCAGTTCTCGACTGTTTATGAGTTCCACCTACGAGCAGTACTTC,CASSSRLFMSSTYEQYF
TRBJ2-5,.,.,TRBV28,TGTGCCAGCAGTTCGCCAGGGGCAGTAAGGGAGACCCAGTACTTC,CASSSPGAVRETQYF
TRBJ2-3,.,TRBD2,TRBV2,TGTGCCAGCAGGGGGACTAGCGGGAAAGATACGCAGTATTTT,CASRGTSGKDTQYF
TRBJ2-1,.,TRBD2,TRBV5-4,TGTGCCAGCAGCCCGCTAGCGGGAGGAAGCAATGAGCAGTTCTTC,CASSPLAGGSNEQFF
TRBJ1-2,once,.,TRBV4-2,TGTGCCAGCAGCCAAGGTCAGCTGGACACGCAGGGCTACACCTTC,CASSQGQLDTQGYTF
TRBJ2-2,few,.,TRBV19,TGTGCCAGTACCCCGGGCCCAGGGCAAGCCGGGGAGCTGTTTTTT,CASTPGPGQAGELFF
TRBJ2-7,.,TRBD2,TRBV9,TGTGCCAGCAGCGTAGGGGCTAGCGGGACTTACGAGCAGTACTTC,CASSVGASGTYEQYF
TRBJ2-5,.,TRBD2,TRBV9,TGTGCCAGCAGCGACGCGGGAGCTGGAGAGACCCAGTACTTC,CASSDAGAGETQYF
TRBJ1-1,.,TRBD1,TRBV19,TGTGCCAGTAGAAATGGACAGGGAGGTTTGAACACTGAAGCTTTCTTT,CASRNGQGGLNTEAFF
TRBJ2-7,few,.,TRBV9,TGTGCCAGCAGCCTGGGACATTCCTACGAGCAGTACTTC,CASSLGHSYEQYF
TRBJ1-1,.,TRBD1,TRBV5-6,TGTGCCAGCAGCTTCCGACGCTACCAGGGGGGTGGGCAGGGCCCTGAAGCTTTCTTT,CASSFRRYQGGGQGPEAFF
TRBJ2-2,.,TRBD1,TRBV28,TGTGCCAGCAGTCCAGGGGGCTCGAACACCGGGGAGCTGTTTTTT,CASSPGGSNTGELFF
TRBJ1-2,.,.,TRBV7-9,TGTGCCAGCAGCTTAGGAGGGCGGTCCACCTTC,CASSLGGRSTF
TRBJ2-7,.,TRBD2,TRBV6-6,TGTGCCAGCTTGAGCGGGAGAGCCCGATACGAGCAGTACTTC,CASLSGRARYEQYF
TRBJ1-4,.,.,TRBV5-6,TGTGCCAGCAGCTTATTCACTTATGAAAAACTGTTTTTT,CASSLFTYEKLFF
TRBJ2-7,.,TRBD1,TRBV28,TGTGCCAGCAGTTCCTGGACAGGGGGCGACTACGAGCAGTACTTC,CASSSWTGGDYEQYF
TRBJ1-5,.,TRBD1,TRBV19,TGTGCCAGTAGTCAAAAAACCAAGGGACAGAATCAGCCCCAGCATTTT,CASSQKTKGQNQPQHF
TRBJ1-2,.,.,TRBV28,TGTGCCAGCAGTTTGGTGGGGGGTGGATACTATGGCTACACCTTC,CASSLVGGGYYGYTF
TRBJ1-1,once,.,TRBV28,TGTGCCAGCCACTCCGGGAACACTGAAGCTTTCTTT,CASHSGNTEAFF
TRBJ2-3,.,TRBD2,TRBV10-3,TGTGCCATCAGTCCTGGTGTAGCGGGAGGTACAGATACGCAGTATTTT,CAISPGVAGGTDTQYF
TRBJ2-7,.,TRBD2,TRBV10-2,TGCGCCAATCGAGGCCTAGCGGGACGAGAGCAGTACTTC,CANRGLAGREQYF
TRBJ2-2,.,TRBD2,TRBV2,TGTGCCAGCAGTGAACTAGGGGGGCTAGCGGGAGACACCGGGGAGCTGTTTTTT,CASSELGGLAGDTGELFF
TRBJ1-2,.,.,TRBV25-1,TGTGCCAGCAGTCAGACAGCTTATGGCTACACCTTC,CASSQTAYGYTF
TRBJ2-3,.,.,TRBV29-1,TGCAGCGTTGATACGGGAAAGGGAGATACGCAGTATTTT,CSVDTGKGDTQYF
TRBJ2-1,.,.,TRBV9,TGTGCCAGCAGCGTAGGGGCAGGGGTTTCCCCCTACAATGAGCAGTTCTTC,CASSVGAGVSPYNEQFF
TRBJ1-2,few,.,TRBV6-5,TGTGCCAGCAGTCAGGGAGGAGTCTACACCTTC,CASSQGGVYTF
TRBJ2-7,.,.,TRBV30,TGTGCCTGGACTCCCCCCGGGGGCGAGCAGTACTTC,CAWTPPGGEQYF
TRBJ2-2,.,.,TRBV19,TGTGCCAGTAGTCCGGGGTCTGGGATATCCGGGGAGCTGTTTTTT,CASSPGSGISGELFF
TRBJ1-5,few,.,TRBV18,TGTGCCAGCTCACCACCTGGGGGCTTGGGCAATCAGCCCCAGCATTTT,CASSPPGGLGNQPQHF
TRBJ2-5,.,TRBD2,TRBV29-1,TGCAGCGTTCAGACTAGCTGGGAAGAGACCCAGTACTTC,CSVQTSWEETQYF
TRBJ1-1,.,TRBD1,TRBV28,TGTGCCAGCAGGGGGGGACAGGGGACCACTGAAGCTTTCTTT,CASRGGQGTTEAFF
TRBJ2-1,.,TRBD1,TRBV5-1,TGCGCCAGCAGCCTGGGACAGATCTCCTACAATGAGCAGTTCTTC,CASSLGQISYNEQFF
TRBJ1-1,.,.,TRBV19,TGTGCCACCGCGCATTGGAACACTGAAGCTTTCTTT,CATAHWNTEAFF